This entry lists 25 T cell receptor beta chains sequenced from one sample in a study of cytomegalovirus exposure and HLA in healthy donors. Some clones are missing from TCRdb's copy, which holds only in-frame ones; the method was immunoSEQ multiplex PCR. Among about 220,000 clones listed, under 95% were seen once. The specimen was PBMCs. These TCRs come from a woman between 18 and 29 years old in good health and CMV-seronegative.

In this sample, this clone turned up a few times. This chain joins TRBV5-4 and TRBJ2-1; D possibly corresponds to TRBD2 (5 bases). The CDR3 is 19 residues long. Germline CDR1 and CDR2: SGHNT and YYREEE (reference sequence). V was cut by 0 bases and J by 0 bases, with 19 bases left in between. CDR3 DNA sequence: TGTGCCAGCAGCTTGGCCTCAACTGGCAGCGGCCGCTCCTACAATGAGCAGTTCTTC. Amino acid sequence: CASSLASTGSGRSYNEQFF.

The chain recombines TRBV9 with TRBJ1-1; tentative D call: TRBD1 (5 bases). Trimming cost V 4 bases and J 0 bases, with 10 bases left between them. The CDR3 is 14 residues long. Germline lookup yields CDR1 SGDLS and CDR2 YYNGEE. The CDR3 DNA is TGTGCCAGCAGCAGGGGTGACATGAACACTGAAGCTTTCTTT. Translation: CASSRGDMNTEAFF.

With respect to this clone: Other DNA sequences in this sample translate to the same CDR3. The gene calls are TRBV5-1 and TRBJ2-7; the match to TRBD2 covers 7 bases. The CDR3 sequence is 15 residues long. CDR1 and CDR2 from the germline V gene are SGHRS and YFSETQ. V shed 4 bases, J shed 2 bases, and the junction held 9 bases outside the gene matches. The DNA for the CDR3 is TGCGCCAGCAGCCTGGGTGCTAGCGGTCCCTACGAGCAGTACTTC. This encodes CASSLGASGPYEQYF.

The chain combines TRBV28 with TRBJ1-4, with 7 nucleotides matching TRBD1. V trimming: 6 bases; J trimming: 8 bases; junction bases outside the gene matches: 12. CDR1 and CDR2 from the germline V gene are MDHEN and SYDVKM. The CDR3 sequence is 15 residues long. Here the CDR3 reads CASSQIPQTGEKLFF. Written as DNA, the CDR3 is TGTGCCAGCAGCCAAATACCCCAGACAGGGGAAAAACTGTTTTTT.

This chain connects TRBV6-1 to TRBJ2-1; TRBD2 agrees at 8 bases. Looked up from germline, CDR1 is MNHNS and CDR2 is SASEGT. The V gene end was trimmed by 4 bases and the J gene end by 7 bases; junction bases not matched to a gene: 6. The CDR3 sequence is 14 residues long. CDR3 region: CASSGTTSVNEQFF. The CDR3 coding sequence is TGTGCCAGCAGTGGGACGACTAGCGTAAATGAGCAGTTCTTC.

This rearrangement joins TRBV28 to TRBJ1-2; no definite D call. CDR1 is MDHEN and CDR2 is SYDVKM in the germline V gene. Trimming cost V 2 bases and J 2 bases, with 3 bases left between them. The CDR3 length is 12 residues. This CDR3 is CASSLLNYGYTF. The CDR3 nucleotides are TGTGCCAGCAGTTTACTGAACTATGGCTACACCTTC.

This chain links TRBV6-1 with TRBJ2-4, with TRBD1 identical over 8 bases. CDR3 length equals 15 residues. CDR1 and CDR2 (germline): MNHNS, SASEGT. Trimming at V came to 7 bases and at J to 3 bases, leaving 8 bases not matched to a gene. The CDR3 here is CASISGQGVKNIQYF. DNA of the CDR3: TGTGCCAGCATTTCAGGACAGGGCGTCAAAAACATTCAGTACTTC.

The chain uses TRBV30 and TRBJ1-1; 9 bases align to TRBD1. The V gene's germline CDR1 is GTSNPN and CDR2 SVGIG (reference sequence). This CDR3 contains 14 residues. The V segment lost 7 bases and the J segment 5 bases; nucleotides outside the gene matches: 11. This chain's CDR3 is CALTIGQGLTEAFF. The CDR3 DNA follows: TGTGCCTTGACGATAGGACAGGGGCTGACTGAAGCTTTCTTT.

V usage is TRBV28 and J usage is TRBJ2-3; 11 nucleotides line up with TRBD2. Germline CDR1 is MDHEN and CDR2 is SYDVKM. Trimming removed 4 bases from V and 1 base from J; junction bases left unmatched: 7. The CDR3 extends over 17 amino acids. CDR3 DNA sequence: TGTGCCAGCAGTTCGATGACTAGCGGGACCGGCACAGATACGCAGTATTTT. The encoded protein is CASSSMTSGTGTDTQYF.

This clone was found a few times. The rearrangement links TRBV12-5 to TRBJ2-7; D is perhaps TRBD2 (7 bases). The germline CDR1 and CDR2 sequences are LGHNT and FRNRAP. The CDR3 has 14 amino acids. The ends were cut back, 8 bases at V and 2 bases at J, with 16 bases in the middle. The CDR3 reads CASRGANVAYEQYF. The DNA for the CDR3 is TGTGCTAGTCGGGGGGCTAACGTTGCCTACGAGCAGTACTTC.

The V gene is TRBV30, the J gene TRBJ1-2; D not certain. The germline V and J ends were trimmed by 1 base and 7 bases, with 13 bases remaining between them. Germline CDR1 reads GTSNPN; CDR2 reads SVGIG (reference sequence). The CDR3 runs to 13 residues. CDR3 residues: CAWSAGGRVGYTF. Written as DNA, the CDR3 is TGTGCCTGGAGTGCAGGTGGGAGGGTTGGCTACACCTTC. The full variable domain, rest sourced from reference TRBV30 and TRBJ1-2, is SQTIHQWPATLVQPVGSPLSLECTVEGTSNPNLYWYRQAAGRGLQLLFYSVGIGQISSEVPQNLSASRPQDRQFILSSKKLLLSDSGFYLCAWSAGGRVGYTFGSGTRLTVV.

This rearrangement joins TRBV25-1 to TRBJ1-2; no definite D call. Germline V CDR1 and CDR2: MGHDK, SYGVNS. V lost 6 bases and J lost 6, with 29 bases in between. The CDR3 contains 18 residues. The CDR3 DNA is TGTGCCAGCAGCGATCCCCGGTGGAGGGTTGAAGATCGCGATGGCTACACCTTC. This gives the protein CASSDPRWRVEDRDGYTF.

This clone was seen a single time. The gene calls are TRBV5-1 and TRBJ1-3, with TRBD1 as a possible D gene (5 bases). V was clipped by 1 base and J by 0 bases, with 14 bases between them. The CDR3 spans 17 residues. Germline V gene lookup returns CDR1 SGHRS and CDR2 YFSETQ. The CDR3 coding sequence is TGCGCCAGCAGCTTGATGGGGGGAGGCCGCTCTGGAAACACCATATATTTT. It is translated as CASSLMGGGRSGNTIYF.

This clone was found a few times. J is TRBJ1-2 and V is TRBV18, with 9 bases matching TRBD1. The CDR3 has 15 residues. After removal of 5 bases from V and 4 bases from J, the junction contained 8 bases not matched to a gene. The germline CDR1 and CDR2 sequences are KGHSH and LQKENI. DNA for the CDR3: TGTGCCAGCTCATCGAGGACAGGGGAGATCTATGGCTACACCTTC. This translates into CASSSRTGEIYGYTF. The full variable domain, with the rest looked up from reference TRBV18 and TRBJ1-2, is NAGVMQNPRHLVRRRGQEARLRCSPMKGHSHVYWYRQLPEEGLKFMVYLQKENIIDESGMPKERFSAEFPKEGPSILRIQQVVRGDSAAYFCASSSRTGEIYGYTFGSGTRLTVV.

This rearrangement joins TRBV5-6 to TRBJ2-7, with TRBD1 matching over 7 bases. Unmatched junction bases numbered 7, after V lost 4 bases and J lost 3 bases. The germline V gene has CDR1 SGHDT and CDR2 YYEEEE. The CDR3 sequence is 14 residues long. The CDR3 sequence is CASSLPGDSYEQYF. The CDR3 DNA reads as TGTGCCAGCAGCCTCCCAGGGGACAGCTACGAGCAGTACTTC.

This chain links TRBV30 with TRBJ2-7; 8 bases match TRBD2. The V gene's germline CDR1 is GTSNPN and CDR2 SVGIG (reference sequence). This CDR3 is 22 amino acids long. The junction had 31 bases not matched to a gene; V was cut back by 3 bases and J by 3 bases. The CDR3 sequence: CAWSLRSGTSDRGRYLYYEQYF. In DNA form, the CDR3 reads TGTGCCTGGAGCCTCCGGAGTGGGACTAGTGATCGGGGTCGATACCTTTACTACGAGCAGTACTTC.

The chain is built from TRBV2 and TRBJ2-3; D possibly corresponds to TRBD2 (7 bases). The germline CDR1 and CDR2 sequences are SNHLY and FYNNEI. Trimming left V 4 bases short and J 4 bases short, with 24 bases between. This CDR3 is 18 amino acids long. CDR3 region: CASSVAPRGTIGADTQYF. The CDR3 DNA is TGTGCCAGCAGTGTAGCCCCTAGGGGGACTATTGGAGCAGATACGCAGTATTTT.

The V gene is TRBV29-1, the J gene TRBJ2-3; 7 bases align to TRBD2. Germline loops: CDR1 SQVTM, CDR2 ANQGSEA. V lost 2 bases, J lost 0 bases, and 11 bases stayed unmatched. The CDR3 loop spans 17 amino acids. CDR3 sequence (DNA): TGCAGCGTTGAACCCCCCCTAGCGGACCTTAGCACAGATACGCAGTATTTT. It specifies CSVEPPLADLSTDTQYF.

Here the CDR3 DNA reads TGCGCCAGCAGCCCCTCACATGGACAGGCCTCCTACGAGCAGTACTTC. This sequence encodes CASSPSHGQASYEQYF. The gene calls are TRBV4-1 and TRBJ2-7; 7 bases align to TRBD1. The germline gives CDR1 MGHRA, CDR2 YSYEKL. Trimming removed 4 bases from V and 0 bases from J; junction bases left unmatched: 9. This CDR3 comprises 16 residues.

CDR3 DNA sequence: TGTGCCAGCAGTTACATCGGCGAGCAGTACTTC. It codes for CASSYIGEQYF. This chain connects TRBV6-5 to TRBJ2-7; D not certain. There are 11 residues in the CDR3. Trimming took 2 bases from V and 6 from J, leaving 5 bases between them. Germline V gives CDR1 MNHEY, CDR2 SVGAGI.

This chain links TRBV28 with TRBJ2-3; D unresolved. Germline lookup yields CDR1 MDHEN and CDR2 SYDVKM. V shed 7 bases and J shed 10 bases, with 18 bases lying between them. CDR3 length: 13 amino acids. This CDR3 is CASTFGSHGPQYF. The CDR3 DNA is TGTGCCAGCACCTTCGGGTCCCACGGCCCGCAGTATTTT.

This chain joins TRBV19 and TRBJ2-1; 8 bases are shared with TRBD1. In germline, CDR1 is LNHDA, CDR2 SQIVND (reference sequence). The J segment lost 3 bases and the V segment lost 8 bases, leaving 6 bases of the junction unmatched. The CDR3 loop spans 14 amino acids. The CDR3 coding sequence is TGTGCCAGTGGCACAGGACAGGGCTACAATGAGCAGTTCTTC. Protein: CASGTGQGYNEQFF.

This sequence joins TRBV18 and TRBJ1-3; a weak D match, TRBD1 (6 bases). The CDR3 runs 14 residues. Germline CDR1 reads KGHSH; CDR2 reads LQKENI. Trimming took 6 bases from V and 2 from J, leaving 11 bases between them. The CDR3 DNA reads TGTGCCAGCTCCCTCCAGGGGCCTGGAAACACCATATATTTT. The encoded protein is CASSLQGPGNTIYF.

V and J are TRBV19 and TRBJ1-2, with D possibly matching TRBD1 (6 bases). The CDR3 loop spans 14 amino acids. Per the germline V gene, CDR1 is LNHDA and CDR2 is SQIVND (reference sequence). The V and J ends lost 3 bases and 8 bases respectively, with 16 bases between them. The CDR3 DNA follows: TGTGCCAGTAGTATTCACAGGGTCGGCGAAGGCTACACCTTC. Protein product: CASSIHRVGEGYTF.

This sequence joins TRBV6-5 and TRBJ1-2, with D unclear. V was clipped by 3 bases and J by 0 bases, with 11 bases between them. From germline, CDR1 is MNHEY and CDR2 SVGAGI. This CDR3 is built from 15 residues. CDR3 bases: TGTGCCAGCAGTTATGGGCAGAGCCCTAACTATGGCTACACCTTC. It codes for CASSYGQSPNYGYTF.